Presented here are 14 T cell receptor beta chains from one specimen sequenced in a study of control samples from healthy donors and cancer patients. The method was immunoSEQ multiplex PCR; TCRdb's version includes in-frame clones alone and lacks a portion of them. Seen here are approximately 170,000 clones, around 95% observed once, and the top ten hold roughly 4.3%. Material for sequencing was blood. The receptors come from a woman in her sixties in good health.

V and J are TRBV3-1 (or the pseudogene TRBV3-2) and TRBJ1-6; D is unclear. The length of the CDR3 is 17 residues. V lost 4 bases and J 4 bases, leaving 17 bases between the germline ends. Per germline, CDR1 LGHDT and CDR2 YNNKEL (reference sequence). DNA for the CDR3: TGTGCCAGCAGCCTCGATGGGAGGTCAAAGTATAATTCACCCCTCCACTTT. It codes for CASSLDGRSKYNSPLHF.

The V and J genes are TRBV5-6 and TRBJ2-7, with D tentatively TRBD2 (5 bases). V shed 0 bases and J shed 4 bases, with 17 bases lying between them. Germline V gives CDR1 SGHDT, CDR2 YYEEEE. The CDR3 has 16 residues. CDR3 in DNA: TGTGCCAGCAGCTTGGTCCTACGGGGTACAAAGTACGAGCAGTACTTC. Its protein is CASSLVLRGTKYEQYF.

The chain carries TRBV20-1 and TRBJ2-7; D gene unclear. Trimming removed 6 bases at V and 5 bases at J, with 11 bases between. The CDR3 is 11 amino acids. CDR1 is DFQATT, CDR2 SNEGSKA, per germline (reference sequence). As DNA, the CDR3 is TGCAGTGCAAAGAGTCCCCACGAGCAGTACTTC. Translated: CSAKSPHEQYF.

This rearrangement joins TRBV19 to TRBJ1-5; D gene ambiguous. V lost 3 bases to trimming and J lost 7 bases, with 19 bases between them. Germline V gene lookup returns CDR1 LNHDA and CDR2 SQIVND (reference sequence). The CDR3 totals 16 residues. The chain's CDR3 is CASSILDPAGLQPQHF. DNA of the CDR3: TGTGCCAGTAGTATTTTAGACCCCGCGGGGTTGCAGCCCCAGCATTTT.

J is TRBJ2-3 and V is TRBV7-9, with 7 bases that match TRBD1. Looked up from germline, CDR1 is SEHNR and CDR2 is FQNEAQ (reference sequence). The J segment lost 3 bases and the V segment lost 5 bases, leaving 11 bases of the junction unmatched. The CDR3 extends over 16 amino acids. CDR3 DNA: TGTGCCAGCAGCCGCGGCGAGCAGGGGGTAACAGATACGCAGTATTTT. This sequence encodes CASSRGEQGVTDTQYF.

The chain employs TRBV7-3 and TRBJ2-2, with 7 bases identical to TRBD1. Germline values: CDR1 SGHTA, CDR2 FQGTGA. This CDR3 is 14 amino acids long. The J segment lost 1 base and the V segment lost 5 bases, leaving 1 base of the junction unmatched. The CDR3 DNA reads as TGTGCCAGCAGCGGGGACAGGAACACCGGGGAGCTGTTTTTT. Amino acid sequence: CASSGDRNTGELFF. Looking up the rest from reference TRBV7-3 and TRBJ2-2 gives the full variable domain: GAGVSQTPSNKVTEKGKYVELRCDPISGHTALYWYRQSLGQGPEFLIYFQGTGAADDSGLPNDRFFAVRPEGSVSTLKIQRTERGDSAVYLCASSGDRNTGELFFGEGSRLTVL.

CDR3 bases: TGCGCCAGCAGCCCGAATGTTCAGGGAGGATTTCAGCCCCAGCATTTT. This sequence encodes CASSPNVQGGFQPQHF. The genes are TRBV4-3 and TRBJ1-5, with a possible D match to TRBD1 (5 bases). The CDR3 is 16 amino acids. The germline CDR1 and CDR2 sequences are LGHNA and YSLEER. V shed 4 bases and J shed 6 bases, with 19 bases lying between them.

The gene calls are TRBV25-1 and TRBJ1-5; weak D call: TRBD1 (5 bases). Germline CDR1 and CDR2: MGHDK and SYGVNS. The CDR3 sequence is 14 residues long. Trimming left V 3 bases short and J 11 bases short, with 17 bases between. CDR3 protein: CASSDGGSLRAQHF. In DNA form, the CDR3 reads TGTGCCAGCAGTGATGGGGGGAGTCTCAGGGCCCAGCATTTT.

The chain recombines TRBV18 with TRBJ1-4; possible D gene TRBD1, 5 bases. CDR1 and CDR2 (germline): KGHSH, LQKENI. Trimming left V 8 bases short and J 5 bases short, with 24 bases between. The CDR3 covers 17 residues. CDR3 nucleotide sequence: TGTGCCAGCACCTCGGGCGGAAATCCAGGGCAAAATGAAAAACTGTTTTTT. Its translation is CASTSGGNPGQNEKLFF.

CDR3 nucleotide sequence: TGTGCCAGCAGCCACTTAACAGGCTCTGAAGCTTTCTTT. This gives the protein CASSHLTGSEAFF. The chain uses TRBV5-5 and TRBJ1-1; possible D gene TRBD1, 5 bases. The CDR3 is 13 residues long. V shed 4 bases and J shed 6 bases, with 13 bases lying between them. Germline V lookup: CDR1 SGHKS, CDR2 YYEKEE (reference sequence).

The chain links TRBV11-2 to TRBJ1-1; 9 bases fit TRBD1. The CDR3 loop spans 14 amino acids. V was pared by 3 bases and J by 1 base, with 0 bases of the junction left unmatched. Germline CDR1 reads SGHAT; CDR2 reads FQNNGV. The CDR3, as DNA: TGTGCCAGCAGCTTGGGACAGGGGAACACTGAAGCTTTCTTT. It codes for CASSLGQGNTEAFF. Looking up the rest from reference TRBV11-2 and TRBJ1-1 gives the full variable domain: EAGVAQSPRYKIIEKRQSVAFWCNPISGHATLYWYQQILGQGPKLLIQFQNNGVVDDSQLPKDRFSAERLKGVDSTLKIQPAKLEDSAVYLCASSLGQGNTEAFFGQGTRLTVV.

The rearrangement links TRBV10-1 to TRBJ1-1, with TRBD1 matching over 7 bases. Germline CDR1 WNHNN, CDR2 SYGVQD (reference sequence). The CDR3 runs to 15 residues. With 10 bases clipped from V and 5 bases from J, the junction kept 16 bases outside the gene matches. This CDR3 reads CATTHLQTGITEAFF. The CDR3 coding sequence is TGCGCCACTACCCACCTCCAGACAGGGATAACTGAAGCTTTCTTT.

J is TRBJ1-1 and V is TRBV7-2; 8 positions match TRBD1. After removal of 3 bases from V and 5 bases from J, the junction contained 2 bases not matched to a gene. CDR1 is SGHTA, CDR2 FQGNSA, per germline. This CDR3 has 13 residues. CDR3 residues: CASSLDRETEAFF. CDR3 sequence (DNA): TGTGCCAGCAGCTTGGACAGGGAAACTGAAGCTTTCTTT. Full variable domain (remainder filled in from reference TRBV7-2 and TRBJ1-1): GAGVSQSPSNKVTEKGKDVELRCDPISGHTALYWYRQSLGQGLEFLIYFQGNSAPDKSGLPSDRFSAERTGGSVSTLTIQRTQQEDSAVYLCASSLDRETEAFFGQGTRLTVV.

The rearrangement links TRBV10-2 to TRBJ2-7; D is ambiguous. This CDR3 comprises 13 residues. CDR1 is WSHSY, CDR2 SAAADI, per germline. Trimming stripped 4 bases from V and 2 bases from J, with 9 bases between. This CDR3 is CASSVSYPYEQYF. In DNA, the CDR3 is TGCGCCAGCAGTGTAAGCTACCCCTACGAGCAGTACTTC.